This T cell receptor beta chain is from a study of tissue T cells after allogeneic stem cell transplantation. Study-level findings and limits: Anatomically similar tissues had similar TCR repertoires within each patient.

This sample's time point: mouse harvest day 7 after allogeneic transplant. Mouse grafts combined 10^7 T-cell-depleted bone marrow cells with 10^6 splenic CD5+ T cells. Tissues came from B6→BALB/c major-mismatch GVHD mice at day 7 or 14. Using immunoSEQ multiplex PCR, the repertoire was profiled, and TCRdb retains in-frame clones only, with some absent. In the table there are approximately 8,500 clones, 35% to 50% of which are singletons. The sample holds a few counts of this clone. Its matching antigen is unknown. Gene labels here are mouse ones. Sequencing was performed on skin. The sequence came from a female BALB/c mouse given C57BL/6 T cells with graft-versus-host disease after an allogeneic hematopoietic cell transplant.

CDR3 amino acids: CASRDNNERLFF. The CDR3 DNA, read in part, is TGTGCCAGCAGGGACAACAACGAAAGATTATTT. The rearrangement joins TRBV26 to TRBJ1-4; D might be TRBD1 (5 bases). The read halts 1 residue ahead of the CDR3 end, with the missing end drawn from the germline J gene. This CDR3 spans 12 amino acids. Trimming pared 6 bases from V and 4 bases from J, leaving 6 bases between. In germline, CDR1 is KGHPV, CDR2 FQNQEV (reference sequence).